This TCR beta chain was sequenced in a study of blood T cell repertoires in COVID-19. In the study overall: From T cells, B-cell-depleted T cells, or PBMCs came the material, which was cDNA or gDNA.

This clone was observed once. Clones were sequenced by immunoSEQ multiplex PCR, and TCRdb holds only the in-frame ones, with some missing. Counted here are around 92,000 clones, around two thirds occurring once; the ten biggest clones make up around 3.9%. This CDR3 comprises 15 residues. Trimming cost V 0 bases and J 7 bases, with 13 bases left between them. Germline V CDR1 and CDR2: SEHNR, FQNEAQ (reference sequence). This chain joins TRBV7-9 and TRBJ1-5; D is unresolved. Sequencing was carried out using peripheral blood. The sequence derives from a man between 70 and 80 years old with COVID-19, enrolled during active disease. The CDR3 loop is CASSLASGAAQPQHF. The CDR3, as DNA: TGTGCCAGCAGCTTAGCGTCGGGAGCAGCCCAGCCCCAGCATTTT.